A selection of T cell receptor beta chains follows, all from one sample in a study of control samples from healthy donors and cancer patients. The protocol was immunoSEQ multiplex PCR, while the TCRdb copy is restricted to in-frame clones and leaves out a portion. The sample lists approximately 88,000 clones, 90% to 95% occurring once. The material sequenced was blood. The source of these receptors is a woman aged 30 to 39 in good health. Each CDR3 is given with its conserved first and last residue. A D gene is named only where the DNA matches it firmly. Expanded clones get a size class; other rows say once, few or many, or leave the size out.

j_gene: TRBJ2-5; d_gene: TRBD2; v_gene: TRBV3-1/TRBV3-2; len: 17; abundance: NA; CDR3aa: CASSQDDAGGHVETQYF; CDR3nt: TGTGCCAGCAGCCAAGATGACGCGGGAGGTCATGTAGAGACCCAGTACTTC
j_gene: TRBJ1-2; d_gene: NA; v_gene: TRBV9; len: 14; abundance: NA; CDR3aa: CASSTRHGRYGYTF; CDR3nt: TGTGCCAGCAGCACCCGACATGGGCGCTATGGCTACACCTTC
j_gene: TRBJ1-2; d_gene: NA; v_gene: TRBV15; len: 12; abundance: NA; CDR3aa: CATSSGAHGYTF; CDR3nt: TGTGCCACCAGCAGCGGGGCTCATGGCTACACCTTC
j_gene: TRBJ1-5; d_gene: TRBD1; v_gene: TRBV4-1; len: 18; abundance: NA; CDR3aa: CASSQARDRDRSNQPQHF; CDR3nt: TGCGCCAGCAGCCAGGCCCGGGACAGGGATCGCAGCAATCAGCCCCAGCATTTT
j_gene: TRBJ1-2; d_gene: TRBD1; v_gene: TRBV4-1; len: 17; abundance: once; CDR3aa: CASSQLTGTGDDYGYTF; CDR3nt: TGCGCCAGCAGCCAACTAACCGGGACAGGGGATGACTATGGCTACACCTTC
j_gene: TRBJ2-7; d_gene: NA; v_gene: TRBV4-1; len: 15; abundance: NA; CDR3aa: CASSQDRSTPYEQYF; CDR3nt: TGCGCCAGCAGCCAAGATCGGAGCACCCCCTACGAGCAGTACTTC
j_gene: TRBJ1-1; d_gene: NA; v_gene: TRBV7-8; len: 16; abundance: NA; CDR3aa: CASSLVTPRDHTEAFF; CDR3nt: TGTGCCAGCAGCTTAGTAACCCCCCGGGACCACACTGAAGCTTTCTTT
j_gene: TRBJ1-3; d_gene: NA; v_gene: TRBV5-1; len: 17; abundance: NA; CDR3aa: CASRSGVPAFSGNTIYF; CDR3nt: TGCGCCAGCAGGTCAGGGGTCCCTGCATTCTCTGGAAACACCATATATTTT
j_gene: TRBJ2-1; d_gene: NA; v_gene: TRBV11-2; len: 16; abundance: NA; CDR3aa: CASSLQQGSSYNEQFF; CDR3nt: TGTGCCAGCAGCTTACAACAGGGAAGCTCCTACAATGAGCAGTTCTTC
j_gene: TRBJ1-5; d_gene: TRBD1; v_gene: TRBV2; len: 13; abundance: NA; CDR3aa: CASLGQGRQPQHF; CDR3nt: TGTGCCAGCCTGGGACAGGGACGACAGCCCCAGCATTTT
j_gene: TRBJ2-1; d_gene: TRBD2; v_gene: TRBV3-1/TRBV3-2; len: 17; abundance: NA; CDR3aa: CASSPTGLAGGLYEQFF; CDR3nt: TGTGCCAGCAGCCCGACCGGACTAGCGGGAGGGCTCTATGAGCAGTTCTTC
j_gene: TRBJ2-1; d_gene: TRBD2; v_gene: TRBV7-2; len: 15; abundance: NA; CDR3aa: CASTQTSGGYNEQFF; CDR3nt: TGTGCCAGCACACAGACTAGCGGGGGTTACAATGAGCAGTTCTTC
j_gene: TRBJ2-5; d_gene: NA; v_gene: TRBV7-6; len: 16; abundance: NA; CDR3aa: CASSRNGWGNRETQYF; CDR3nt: TGTGCCAGCAGCCGAAACGGGTGGGGTAATCGGGAGACCCAGTACTTC
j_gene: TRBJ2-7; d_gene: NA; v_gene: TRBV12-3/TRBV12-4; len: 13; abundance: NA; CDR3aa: CASSFDGTYEQYF; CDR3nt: TGTGCCAGCAGTTTCGACGGGACCTACGAGCAGTACTTC
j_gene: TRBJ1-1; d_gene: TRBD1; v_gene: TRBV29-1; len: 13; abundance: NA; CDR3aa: CSYSGQLNTEAFF; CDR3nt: TGCAGCTACTCGGGACAGTTGAACACTGAAGCTTTCTTT
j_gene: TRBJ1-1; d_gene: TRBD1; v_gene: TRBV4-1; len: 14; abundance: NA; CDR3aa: CASSQGQGATEAFF; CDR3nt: TGCGCCAGCAGCCAAGGGCAGGGGGCCACTGAAGCTTTCTTT
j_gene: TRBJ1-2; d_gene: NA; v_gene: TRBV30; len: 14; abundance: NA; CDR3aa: CAWSVLTAGTGYTF; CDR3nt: TGTGCCTGGAGTGTACTCACGGCAGGGACTGGCTACACCTTC
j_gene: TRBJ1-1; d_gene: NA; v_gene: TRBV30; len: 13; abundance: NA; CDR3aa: CAAIIRVDTEAFF; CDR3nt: TGTGCCGCGATTATCAGGGTGGACACTGAAGCTTTCTTT
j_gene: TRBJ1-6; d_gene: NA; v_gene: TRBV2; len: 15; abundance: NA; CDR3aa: CASSEESSYNSPLHF; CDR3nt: TGTGCCAGCAGTGAGGAGAGCTCCTATAATTCACCCCTCCACTTT
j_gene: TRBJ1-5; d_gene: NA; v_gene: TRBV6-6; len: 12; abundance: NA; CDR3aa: CASSYGVQPQHF; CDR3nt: TGTGCCAGCAGTTACGGGGTTCAGCCCCAGCATTTT
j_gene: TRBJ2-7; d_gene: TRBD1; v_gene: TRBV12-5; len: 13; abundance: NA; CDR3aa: CASGLEPGQGVSF; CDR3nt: TGTGCTAGTGGTTTGGAACCCGGACAGGGGGTCTCCTTC
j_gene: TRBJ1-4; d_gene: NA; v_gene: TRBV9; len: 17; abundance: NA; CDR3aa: CASSVAAGFATNEKLFF; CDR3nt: TGTGCCAGCAGCGTAGCAGCTGGGTTTGCAACTAATGAAAAACTGTTTTTT
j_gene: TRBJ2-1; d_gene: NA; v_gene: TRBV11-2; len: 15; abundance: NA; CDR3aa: CASSTSGPKRNEQFF; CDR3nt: TGTGCCAGCAGCACCAGCGGGCCAAAGCGCAATGAGCAGTTCTTC
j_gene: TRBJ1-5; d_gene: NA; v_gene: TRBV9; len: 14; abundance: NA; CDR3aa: CASSVDPSNQPQHF; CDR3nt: TGTGCCAGCAGCGTAGATCCCAGTAACCAGCCCCAGCATTTT
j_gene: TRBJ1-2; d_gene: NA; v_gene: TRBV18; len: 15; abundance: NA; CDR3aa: CASSPPEREAYGYTF; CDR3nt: TGTGCCAGCTCACCACCGGAAAGGGAGGCCTATGGCTACACCTTC
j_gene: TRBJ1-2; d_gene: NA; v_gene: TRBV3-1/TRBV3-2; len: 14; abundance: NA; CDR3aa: CASSQVIMTYGYTF; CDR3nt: TGTGCCAGCAGCCAAGTTATCATGACCTATGGCTACACCTTC
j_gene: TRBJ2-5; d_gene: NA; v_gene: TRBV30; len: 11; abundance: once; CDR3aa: CAWTGQETQYF; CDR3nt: TGTGCCTGGACAGGTCAAGAGACCCAGTACTTC
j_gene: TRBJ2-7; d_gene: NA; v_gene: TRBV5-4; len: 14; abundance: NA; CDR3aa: CASSLGGDSYEQYF; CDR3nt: TGTGCCAGCAGCTTGGGGGGGGACAGTTACGAGCAGTACTTC
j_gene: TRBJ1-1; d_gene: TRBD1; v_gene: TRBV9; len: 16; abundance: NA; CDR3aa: CASSVTTGGGNTEAFF; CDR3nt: TGTGCCAGCAGCGTTACGACAGGGGGTGGGAACACTGAAGCTTTCTTT
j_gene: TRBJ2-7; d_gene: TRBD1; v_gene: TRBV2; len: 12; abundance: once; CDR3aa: CARRDSNYEQYF; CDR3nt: TGTGCCCGCCGGGACAGCAACTACGAGCAGTACTTC
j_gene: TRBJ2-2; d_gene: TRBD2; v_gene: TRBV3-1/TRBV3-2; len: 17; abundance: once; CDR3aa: CASSPPHSGRTSGELFF; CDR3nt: TGTGCCAGCAGCCCCCCGCATAGCGGGAGAACGTCCGGGGAGCTGTTTTTT
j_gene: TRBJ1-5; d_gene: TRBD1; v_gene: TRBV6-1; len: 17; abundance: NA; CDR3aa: CASTEGQGKGGNQPQHF; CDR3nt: TGTGCCAGCACTGAGGGACAGGGAAAAGGCGGCAATCAGCCCCAGCATTTT
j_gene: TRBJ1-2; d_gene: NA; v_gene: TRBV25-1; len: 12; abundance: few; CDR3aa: CASSEAPGGYTF; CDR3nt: TGTGCCAGCAGTGAAGCCCCCGGGGGCTACACCTTC
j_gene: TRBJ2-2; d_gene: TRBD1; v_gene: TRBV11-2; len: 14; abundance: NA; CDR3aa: CASSPDRVSGELFF; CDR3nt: TGTGCCAGCAGCCCGGACAGGGTGTCCGGGGAGCTGTTTTTT
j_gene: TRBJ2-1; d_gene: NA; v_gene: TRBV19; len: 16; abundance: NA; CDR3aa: CASSIDRGSSYNEQFF; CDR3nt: TGTGCCAGTAGTATAGACCGGGGGAGCTCCTACAATGAGCAGTTCTTC
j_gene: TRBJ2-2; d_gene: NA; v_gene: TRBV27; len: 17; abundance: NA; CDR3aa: CASTLSPGPPNTGELFF; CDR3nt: TGTGCCAGCACCCTATCACCAGGGCCTCCGAACACCGGGGAGCTGTTTTTT
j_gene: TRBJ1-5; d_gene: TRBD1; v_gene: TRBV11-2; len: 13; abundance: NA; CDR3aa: CASSPDRGQPQHF; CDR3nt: TGTGCCAGCAGCCCTGACAGGGGACAGCCCCAGCATTTT
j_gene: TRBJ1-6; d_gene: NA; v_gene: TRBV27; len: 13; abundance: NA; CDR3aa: CASSLRASNVLHF; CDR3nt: TGTGCCAGCAGTTTACGGGCATCGAACGTCCTCCACTTT
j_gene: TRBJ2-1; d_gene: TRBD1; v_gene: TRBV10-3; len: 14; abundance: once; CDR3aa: CAIRGTGVENEQFF; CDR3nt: TGTGCCATCAGGGGGACAGGGGTTGAGAATGAGCAGTTCTTC
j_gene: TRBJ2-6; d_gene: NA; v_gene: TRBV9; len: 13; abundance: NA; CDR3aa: CASSVPGANVLTF; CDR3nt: TGTGCCAGCAGCGTACCCGGGGCCAACGTCCTGACTTTC
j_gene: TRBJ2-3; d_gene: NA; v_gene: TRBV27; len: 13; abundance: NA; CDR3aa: CASSRYNQNTQYF; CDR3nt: TGTGCCAGCAGCCGTTATAACCAGAATACGCAGTATTTT
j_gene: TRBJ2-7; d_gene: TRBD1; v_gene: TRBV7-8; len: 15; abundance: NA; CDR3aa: CASSNQDRGAYEQYF; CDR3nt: TGTGCCAGCAGCAACCAGGACAGGGGAGCCTACGAGCAGTACTTC
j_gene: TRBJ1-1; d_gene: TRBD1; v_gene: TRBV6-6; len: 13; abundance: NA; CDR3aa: CASSRQGGGEAFF; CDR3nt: TGTGCCAGCAGTCGACAGGGCGGTGGTGAAGCTTTCTTT
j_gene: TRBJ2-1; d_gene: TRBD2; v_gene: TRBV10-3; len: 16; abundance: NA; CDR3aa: CAIMGSVAGRYNEQFF; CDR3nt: TGTGCCATCATGGGATCGGTAGCGGGGAGGTACAATGAGCAGTTCTTC
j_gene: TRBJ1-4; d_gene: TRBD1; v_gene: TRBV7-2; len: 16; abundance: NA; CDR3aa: CASSGKTGTTNEKLFF; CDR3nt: TGTGCCAGCAGCGGGAAGACAGGGACAACTAATGAAAAACTGTTTTTT
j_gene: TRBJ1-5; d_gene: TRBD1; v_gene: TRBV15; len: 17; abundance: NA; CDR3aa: CATSRAYRQGGNQPQHF; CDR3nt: TGTGCCACCAGCAGAGCCTACCGACAGGGTGGCAATCAGCCCCAGCATTTT
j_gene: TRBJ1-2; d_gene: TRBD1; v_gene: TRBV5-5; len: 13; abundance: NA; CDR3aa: CASTRDRGYGYTF; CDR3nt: TGTGCCAGCACCCGAGACAGGGGCTATGGCTACACCTTC
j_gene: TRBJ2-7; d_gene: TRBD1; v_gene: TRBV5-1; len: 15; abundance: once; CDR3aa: CASSSRQGESYEQYF; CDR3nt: TGCGCCAGCAGCTCGAGACAGGGGGAGTCCTACGAGCAGTACTTC
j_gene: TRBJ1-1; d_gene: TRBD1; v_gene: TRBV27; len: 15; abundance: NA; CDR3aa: CASSSWTGGNTEAFF; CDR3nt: TGTGCCAGCAGTAGTTGGACAGGGGGGAACACTGAAGCTTTCTTT
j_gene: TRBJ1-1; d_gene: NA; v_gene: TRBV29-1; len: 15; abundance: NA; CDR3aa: CSVEGGGRLNTEAFF; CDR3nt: TGCAGCGTGGAAGGCGGGGGGCGATTGAACACTGAAGCTTTCTTT
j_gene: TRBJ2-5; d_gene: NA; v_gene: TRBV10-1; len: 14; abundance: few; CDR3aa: CASSELPRAGTQYF; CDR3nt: TGCGCCAGCAGTGAGCTCCCGCGGGCCGGGACCCAGTACTTC
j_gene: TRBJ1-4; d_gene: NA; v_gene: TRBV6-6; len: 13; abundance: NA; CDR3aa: CASSSSPLEKLFF; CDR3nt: TGTGCCAGCAGTTCGTCCCCACTCGAAAAACTGTTTTTT
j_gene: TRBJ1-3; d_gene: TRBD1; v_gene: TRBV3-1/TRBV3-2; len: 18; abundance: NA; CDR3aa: CASSRLFRDRGRGNTIYF; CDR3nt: TGTGCCAGCAGCCGACTATTCCGGGACAGGGGGCGCGGAAACACCATATATTTT
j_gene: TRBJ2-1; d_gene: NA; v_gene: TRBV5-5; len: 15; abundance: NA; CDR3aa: CASSVDDRSYNEQFF; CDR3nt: TGTGCCAGCAGCGTTGACGACCGCTCCTACAATGAGCAGTTCTTC
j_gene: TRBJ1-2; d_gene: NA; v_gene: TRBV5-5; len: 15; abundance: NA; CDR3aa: CASSPISNLGDGYTF; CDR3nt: TGTGCCAGCAGCCCAATTTCGAACTTGGGGGATGGCTACACCTTC
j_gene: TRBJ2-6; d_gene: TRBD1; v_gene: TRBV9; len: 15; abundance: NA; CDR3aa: CASMPDRGWANVLTF; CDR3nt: TGTGCCAGCATGCCGGACAGGGGTTGGGCCAACGTCCTGACTTTC
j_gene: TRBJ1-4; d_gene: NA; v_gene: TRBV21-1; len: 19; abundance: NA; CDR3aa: CASSKEGDRQRSTNEKLFF; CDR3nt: TGTGCCAGCAGCAAAGAGGGGGACAGACAAAGGTCAACTAATGAAAAACTGTTTTTT
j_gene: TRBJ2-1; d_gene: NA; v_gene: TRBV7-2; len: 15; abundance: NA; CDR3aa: CASSSSSLVANEQFF; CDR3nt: TGTGCCAGCAGCTCCTCAAGTCTAGTAGCCAATGAGCAGTTCTTC
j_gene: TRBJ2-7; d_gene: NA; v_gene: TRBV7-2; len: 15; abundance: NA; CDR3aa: CASSQLGGLTYEQYF; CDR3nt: TGTGCCAGCAGCCAATTGGGAGGATTGACCTACGAGCAGTACTTC